These 4 T cell receptor beta chains came from one sample sequenced in a study of CD8 T cells in ankylosing spondylitis. TCRdb reanalysed the 5' RACE reads using MiXCR and keeps one entry per CDR3 protein. The repertoire holds approximately 220,000 distinct CDR3 sequences, with around 25% as singletons. The sequenced sample consisted of blood, either unsorted or a sorted T cell fraction (not recorded which). These receptors originate from a male donor with ankylosing spondylitis or in good health (not recorded which).

This clonotype has just a few counts. The chain links TRBV2 to TRBJ2-7; 10 positions agree with TRBD2. Trimming cost V 2 bases and J 5 bases; bases outside gene matches: 3. Germline V gives CDR1 SNHLY, CDR2 FYNNEI. This CDR3 is built from 14 residues. The CDR3 sequence: CASSELAGADEQYF. The CDR3, as DNA: TGTGCCAGCAGTGAACTAGCGGGAGCCGACGAGCAGTACTTC.

As regards this clonotype: A much larger clone is a single base away; this may be a read error. The chain joins TRBV4-1 to TRBJ1-3; D possibly corresponds to TRBD1 (5 bases). Germline V lookup: CDR1 MGHRA, CDR2 YSYEKL. The CDR3 length is 15 residues. CDR3 protein: CASSVQENSGTTIYF. CDR3 nucleotide sequence: TGCGCCAGCAGCGTACAGGAAAACTCTGGAACCACCATATATTTT.

This clonotype was observed many times. V gene TRBV20-1 combines with J gene TRBJ2-7, with 10 bases lining up with TRBD2. Germline V gives CDR1 DFQATT, CDR2 SNEGSKA (reference sequence). The CDR3 consists of 13 residues. The V and J ends lost 6 bases and 4 bases, in that order; junction bases with no gene match: 6. CDR3 in DNA: TGCAGTGCAAAAGGACTAGCGGTTTACGAGCAGTACTTC. The encoded protein is CSAKGLAVYEQYF.

This clonotype was counted ten times or more. V is TRBV20-1 and J is TRBJ2-5, with 7 bases lining up with TRBD1. The CDR3 is made up of 15 amino acids. The germline CDR1 and CDR2 sequences are DFQATT and SNEGSKA (reference sequence). The trim removed 5 bases at V and 8 bases at J, leaving 17 bases unmatched. CDR3 DNA sequence: TGCAGTGCTTCACGACAGGGCTGGGAGTCGGTAACCCAGTACTTC. Its translation: CSASRQGWESVTQYF.